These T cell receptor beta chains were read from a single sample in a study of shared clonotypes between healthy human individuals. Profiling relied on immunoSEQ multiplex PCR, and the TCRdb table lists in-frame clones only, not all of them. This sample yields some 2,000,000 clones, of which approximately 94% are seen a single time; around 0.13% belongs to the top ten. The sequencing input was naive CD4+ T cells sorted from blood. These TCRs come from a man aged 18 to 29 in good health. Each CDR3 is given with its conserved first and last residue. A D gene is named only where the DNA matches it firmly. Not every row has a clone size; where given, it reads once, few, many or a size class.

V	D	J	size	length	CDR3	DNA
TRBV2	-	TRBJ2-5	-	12	CASMEHQETQYF	TGTGCCAGCATGGAGCACCAAGAGACCCAGTACTTC
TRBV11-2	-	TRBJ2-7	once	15	CASSPQVGGISEQYF	TGTGCCAGCAGCCCTCAGGTAGGGGGGATAAGCGAGCAGTACTTC
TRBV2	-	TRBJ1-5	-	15	CASRETPGSNQPQHF	TGTGCCAGCAGGGAGACCCCAGGCAGCAATCAGCCCCAGCATTTT
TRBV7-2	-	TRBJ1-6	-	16	CASSLARRQGGAPLHF	TGTGCCAGCAGCTTAGCGCGTAGGCAGGGAGGGGCACCCCTCCACTTT
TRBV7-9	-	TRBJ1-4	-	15	CASLASGRGIEKLFF	TGTGCCAGCTTAGCGTCGGGAAGGGGAATTGAAAAACTGTTTTTT
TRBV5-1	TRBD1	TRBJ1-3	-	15	CASSLVAGGGNTIYF	TGCGCCAGCAGCTTGGTTGCAGGGGGCGGAAACACCATATATTTT
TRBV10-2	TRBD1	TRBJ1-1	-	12	CASQDRGTEAFF	TGCGCCAGCCAAGACAGGGGGACTGAAGCTTTCTTT
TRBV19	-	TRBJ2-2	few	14	CASSRAYNTGELFF	TGTGCCAGTAGTAGGGCTTATAACACCGGGGAGCTGTTTTTT
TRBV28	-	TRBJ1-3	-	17	CASSLIDSHRSGNTIYF	TGTGCCAGCAGTTTAATCGACAGTCATCGCTCTGGAAACACCATATATTTT
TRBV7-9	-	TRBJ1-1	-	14	CASSVVWGNTEAFF	TGTGCCAGCAGTGTGGTCTGGGGCAACACTGAAGCTTTCTTT
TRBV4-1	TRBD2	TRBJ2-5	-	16	CASRKSGGGAQETQYF	TGCGCCAGCAGGAAGTCGGGCGGGGGGGCTCAAGAGACCCAGTACTTC
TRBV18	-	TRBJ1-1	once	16	CASSNLAGPMNTEAFF	TGTGCCAGCTCCAACCTAGCGGGACCGATGAACACTGAAGCTTTCTTT
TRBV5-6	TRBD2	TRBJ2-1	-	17	CASSLVIGAGGFNEQFF	TGTGCCAGCAGCTTGGTTATAGGGGCGGGAGGGTTCAATGAGCAGTTCTTC
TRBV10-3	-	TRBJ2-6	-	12	CAIDSGANVLTF	TGTGCCATCGATTCTGGGGCCAACGTCCTGACTTTC
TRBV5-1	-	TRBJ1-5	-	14	CASSQEGSNQPQHF	TGCGCCAGCAGCCAAGAGGGGTCGAATCAGCCCCAGCATTTT
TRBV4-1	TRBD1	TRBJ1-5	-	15	CASSQSSPGGQPQHF	TGCGCCAGCAGCCAATCTAGCCCAGGGGGCCAGCCCCAGCATTTT
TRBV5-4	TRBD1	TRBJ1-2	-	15	CASSSATGFEGGYTF	TGTGCCAGCAGCTCAGCGACAGGGTTCGAGGGAGGCTACACCTTC
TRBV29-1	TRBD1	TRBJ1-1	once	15	CSVRLGQALNTEAFF	TGCAGCGTTCGACTCGGACAGGCCCTGAACACTGAAGCTTTCTTT
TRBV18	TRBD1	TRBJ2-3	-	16	CASSPGWTGDTDTQYF	TGTGCCAGCTCACCGGGGTGGACAGGGGACACAGATACGCAGTATTTT
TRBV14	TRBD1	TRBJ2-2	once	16	CASSQRGRWVTGELFF	TGTGCCAGCAGCCAAAGGGGGCGCTGGGTCACCGGGGAGCTGTTTTTT
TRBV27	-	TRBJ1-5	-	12	CASSRANQPQHF	TGTGCCAGCAGCCGAGCCAATCAGCCCCAGCATTTT
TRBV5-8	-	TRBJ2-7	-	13	CASSRGRPNEQYF	TGTGCCAGCAGCCGGGGAAGGCCAAACGAGCAGTACTTC
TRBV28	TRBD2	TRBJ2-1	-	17	CASSLPYRTSGGNEQFF	TGTGCCAGCAGTTTGCCATACCGGACTAGCGGGGGAAATGAGCAGTTCTTC
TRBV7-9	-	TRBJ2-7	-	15	CASSLGFFNSYEQYF	TGTGCCAGCAGCTTGGGATTTTTTAACTCCTACGAGCAGTACTTC
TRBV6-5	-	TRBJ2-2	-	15	CATVGPSRNTGELFF	TGTGCCACAGTGGGGCCGTCTAGGAACACCGGGGAGCTGTTTTTT
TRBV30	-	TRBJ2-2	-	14	CAWTISRWSGELFF	TGTGCCTGGACTATCTCTAGGTGGAGCGGGGAGCTGTTTTTT
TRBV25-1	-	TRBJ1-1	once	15	CASSDTRQVNTEAFF	TGTGCCAGCAGTGATACGAGACAGGTGAACACTGAAGCTTTCTTT
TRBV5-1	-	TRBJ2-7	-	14	CASSLGEKFYEQYF	TGCGCCAGCAGCTTGGGAGAGAAATTCTACGAGCAGTACTTC
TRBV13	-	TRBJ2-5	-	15	CASSSPRAYQETQYF	TGTGCCAGCAGCTCCCCGAGAGCGTACCAAGAGACCCAGTACTTC
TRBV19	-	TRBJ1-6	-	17	CASSRDVDPQYNSPLHF	TGTGCCAGTAGTCGGGACGTCGACCCTCAATATAATTCACCCCTCCACTTT
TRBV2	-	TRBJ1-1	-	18	CASSDAGLMGGYNTEAFF	TGTGCCAGCAGTGATGCCGGCTTAATGGGGGGCTATAACACTGAAGCTTTCTTT
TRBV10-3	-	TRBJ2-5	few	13	CAISEGAKETQYF	TGTGCCATCAGTGAGGGGGCGAAAGAGACCCAGTACTTC
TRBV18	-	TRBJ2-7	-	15	CASSPPGRQNYEQYF	TGTGCCAGCTCACCGCCGGGACGGCAAAACTACGAGCAGTACTTC
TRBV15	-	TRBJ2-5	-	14	CATSRGQKKETQYF	TGTGCCACCAGCCGCGGGCAGAAAAAAGAGACCCAGTACTTC
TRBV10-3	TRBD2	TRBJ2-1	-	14	CAIAGGRDYNEQFF	TGTGCCATCGCGGGGGGGAGAGACTACAATGAGCAGTTCTTC
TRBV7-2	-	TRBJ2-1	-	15	CASSLGNVWKDEQFF	TGTGCCAGCAGCCTCGGAAACGTCTGGAAGGATGAGCAGTTCTTC
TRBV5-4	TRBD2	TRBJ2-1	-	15	CASSLAGGLDNEQFF	TGTGCCAGCAGCTTAGCGGGGGGTCTAGACAATGAGCAGTTCTTC
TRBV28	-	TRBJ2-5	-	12	CATRRVRETQYF	TGTGCCACGAGGAGGGTTCGGGAGACCCAGTACTTC
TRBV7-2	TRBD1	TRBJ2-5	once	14	CASSRGQGVETQYF	TGTGCCAGCAGCCGCGGACAGGGAGTAGAGACCCAGTACTTC
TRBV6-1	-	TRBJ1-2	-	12	CASSSRVVGYTF	TGTGCCAGCAGCAGCAGGGTTGTAGGCTACACCTTC
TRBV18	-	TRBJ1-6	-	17	CASSPQQLAGYNSPLHF	TGTGCCAGCTCACCACAGCAGCTTGCTGGGTATAATTCACCCCTCCACTTT
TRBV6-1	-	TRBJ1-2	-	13	CASSERLGTGYTF	TGTGCCAGCAGTGAGCGTTTGGGGACTGGCTACACCTTC
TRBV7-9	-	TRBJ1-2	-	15	CASSLDPGVIYGYTF	TGTGCCAGCAGCTTAGATCCGGGGGTGATCTATGGCTACACCTTC
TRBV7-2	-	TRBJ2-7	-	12	CASSFGRREQYF	TGTGCCAGCAGCTTCGGTAGGCGGGAGCAGTACTTC
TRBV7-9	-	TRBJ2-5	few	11	CASSRQETQYF	TGTGCCAGCAGCCGCCAAGAGACCCAGTACTTC
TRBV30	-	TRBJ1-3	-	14	CACQGYGPGNTIYF	TGTGCCTGTCAAGGCTATGGGCCTGGAAACACCATATATTTT
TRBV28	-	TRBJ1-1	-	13	CASRSGEVVGAFF	TGTGCCAGCAGAAGTGGAGAAGTGGTCGGAGCTTTCTTT
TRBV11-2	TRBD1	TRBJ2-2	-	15	CASSLGGGRTGELFF	TGTGCCAGCAGCTTAGGAGGGGGCAGGACCGGGGAGCTGTTTTTT
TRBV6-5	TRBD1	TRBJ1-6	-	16	CASSYRSQGARSPLHF	TGTGCCAGCAGTTATAGGTCACAGGGGGCTCGGTCACCCCTCCACTTT
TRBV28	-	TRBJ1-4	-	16	CASTPSRGKRGEKLFF	TGTGCCAGCACCCCCTCACGGGGGAAAAGGGGTGAAAAACTGTTTTTT
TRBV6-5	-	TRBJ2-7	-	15	CASRPLAGASYEQYF	TGTGCCAGCAGGCCTCTCGCGGGGGCCTCCTACGAGCAGTACTTC